Below are 11 T cell receptor beta chains sequenced from a single sample in a study of PD-L1 blockade in urothelial cancer. This table comes from immunoSEQ multiplex PCR, and its TCRdb copy is limited to in-frame clones, with some not included. The profile shows 70,000 or so clones, approximately 88% of them singletons. Sequenced here: PBMCs, sampled around atezolizumab (anti-PD-L1) treatment. The receptor set was obtained from a man between 60 and 75 years old with urothelial cancer.

This chain connects TRBV29-1 to TRBJ1-1; 8 bases are a match to TRBD1. Germline V gene lookup returns CDR1 SQVTM and CDR2 ANQGSEA. This CDR3 contains 11 residues. The trim removed 3 bases at V and 10 bases at J, leaving 4 bases unmatched. The CDR3 DNA follows: TGCAGCGTTGAGGCAGGGGGCGTAGCTTTCTTT. Amino acid sequence: CSVEAGGVAFF.

The chain joins TRBV11-2 to TRBJ1-2, with 8 bases aligning to TRBD1. Germline lookup yields CDR1 SGHAT and CDR2 FQNNGV. V lost 5 bases and J lost 8; bases outside the gene matches: 1. CDR3 size: 11 residues. CDR3 sequence reads: CASSTGGGYTF. As DNA, the CDR3 is TGTGCCAGCAGCACAGGGGGGGGCTACACCTTC.

The chain carries TRBV28 and TRBJ1-4; a weak D match, TRBD1 (5 bases). The CDR3 extends over 14 amino acids. Trimming left V 10 bases short and J 5 bases short, with 17 bases between. Per germline, CDR1 MDHEN and CDR2 SYDVKM. CDR3 protein: CATSRGGENEKLFF. DNA for the CDR3: TGTGCCACTTCTCGGGGGGGGGAGAATGAAAAACTGTTTTTT.

The chain links TRBV4-1 to TRBJ1-2; no definite D call. The length of the CDR3 is 14 residues. The V gene's germline CDR1 is MGHRA and CDR2 YSYEKL. Trimming shortened V by 0 bases and J by 8 bases, and 13 bases separated the two germline ends. The CDR3 here is CASSQDDRREGYTF. The CDR3 DNA is TGCGCCAGCAGCCAAGATGACCGCCGGGAAGGCTACACCTTC.

This chain uses TRBV5-1 with TRBJ2-3; D may be TRBD1 (5 bases). Per the germline V gene, CDR1 is SGHRS and CDR2 is YFSETQ. Trimming stripped 3 bases from V and 0 bases from J, with 14 bases between. CDR3 size: 16 residues. In nucleotides, the CDR3 is TGCGCCAGCAGCTGGGGCGATCACCCTAGCACAGATACGCAGTATTTT. This codes for CASSWGDHPSTDTQYF.

The rearrangement uses TRBV5-6 and TRBJ1-1, with D possibly being TRBD1 (5 bases). In germline, CDR1 is SGHDT, CDR2 YYEEEE. V was cut by 0 bases and J by 6 bases, with 12 bases left in between. The CDR3 extends over 14 amino acids. In DNA form, the CDR3 reads TGTGCCAGCAGCTTGGATATGGGGCGCGCTGAAGCTTTCTTT. It yields the protein CASSLDMGRAEAFF.

The chain uses TRBV9 and TRBJ1-1; 9 bases match TRBD1. The CDR3 is made up of 15 amino acids. V dropped 0 bases and J dropped 4; count of bases not matched to a gene: 4. Germline CDR1 SGDLS, CDR2 YYNGEE. This CDR3 reads CASSVGGQGGTEAFF. The CDR3 nucleotides read TGTGCCAGCAGCGTAGGGGGACAGGGCGGCACTGAAGCTTTCTTT.

The genes are TRBV9 and TRBJ2-7, with 8 bases lining up with TRBD2. V lost 3 bases to trimming and J lost 0 bases; unmatched junction nucleotides: 8. CDR1 and CDR2 from the germline V gene are SGDLS and YYNGEE. The CDR3 has 16 residues. Written as DNA, the CDR3 is TGTGCCAGCAGCGCCCCGGAGGCGGGGGGCTCCTACGAGCAGTACTTC. Protein product: CASSAPEAGGSYEQYF.

A single count supports this clone. The chain links TRBV7-8 to TRBJ1-1, with 8 positions matching TRBD1. From germline, CDR1 is SGHVS and CDR2 FQNEAQ. The CDR3 is 15 amino acids. J lost 4 bases, V lost 5 bases, and 9 bases had no gene match. CDR3 bases: TGTGCCAGCAGCATATTGGACAGGGCGGGCACTGAAGCTTTCTTT. Translation gives CASSILDRAGTEAFF.

This clone was picked up a small number of times. V usage is TRBV10-2 and J usage is TRBJ2-2; D might be TRBD1 (5 bases). Looked up from germline, CDR1 is WSHSY and CDR2 is SAAADI. Trimming stripped 4 bases from V and 7 bases from J, with 10 bases between. This CDR3 is built from 13 residues. The CDR3 region has the DNA TGCGCCAGCAGTGCAGGGTCAAACGGGGAGCTGTTTTTT. Its protein product is CASSAGSNGELFF.

The gene calls are TRBV5-8 and TRBJ1-5; D unclear. V gave up 4 bases and J gave up 2 bases, with 13 bases separating them. This CDR3 region has 15 residues. Germline V gene lookup returns CDR1 SGHTS and CDR2 YDEGEE. The CDR3 DNA reads as TGTGCCAGCAGCCTGAGGGAGACCGGCAATCAGCCCCAGCATTTT. Translation: CASSLRETGNQPQHF.